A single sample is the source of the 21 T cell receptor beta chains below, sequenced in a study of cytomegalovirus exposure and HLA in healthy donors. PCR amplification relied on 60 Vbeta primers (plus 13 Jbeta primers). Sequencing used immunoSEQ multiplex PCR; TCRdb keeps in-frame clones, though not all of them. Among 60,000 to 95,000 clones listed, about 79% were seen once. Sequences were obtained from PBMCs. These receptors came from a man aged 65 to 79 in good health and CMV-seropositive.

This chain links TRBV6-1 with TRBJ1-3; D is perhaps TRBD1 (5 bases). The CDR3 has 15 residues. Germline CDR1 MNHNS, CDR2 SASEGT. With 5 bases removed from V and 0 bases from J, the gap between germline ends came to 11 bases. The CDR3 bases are TGTGCCAGCAGTAACCAGGGTAACTCTGGAAACACCATATATTTT. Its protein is CASSNQGNSGNTIYF.

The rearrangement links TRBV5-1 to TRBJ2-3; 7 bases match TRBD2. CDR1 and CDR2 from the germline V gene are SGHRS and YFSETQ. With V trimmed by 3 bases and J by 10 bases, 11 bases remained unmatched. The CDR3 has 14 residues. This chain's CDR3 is CASSYGGEGSPQYF. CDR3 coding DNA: TGCGCCAGCAGCTATGGGGGGGAGGGCAGTCCGCAGTATTTT.

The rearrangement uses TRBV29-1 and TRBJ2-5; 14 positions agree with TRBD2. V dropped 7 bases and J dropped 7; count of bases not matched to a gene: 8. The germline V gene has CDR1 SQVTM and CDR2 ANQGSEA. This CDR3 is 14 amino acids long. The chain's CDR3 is CSARPGLAGVTQYF. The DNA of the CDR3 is TGCAGCGCACGCCCGGGACTAGCGGGAGTGACCCAGTACTTC. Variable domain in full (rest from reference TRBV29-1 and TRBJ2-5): SAVISQKPSRDICQRGTSLTIQCQVDSQVTMMFWYRQQPGQSLTLIATANQGSEATYESGFVIDKFPISRPNLTFSTLTVSNMSPEDSSIYLCSARPGLAGVTQYFGPGTRLLVL.

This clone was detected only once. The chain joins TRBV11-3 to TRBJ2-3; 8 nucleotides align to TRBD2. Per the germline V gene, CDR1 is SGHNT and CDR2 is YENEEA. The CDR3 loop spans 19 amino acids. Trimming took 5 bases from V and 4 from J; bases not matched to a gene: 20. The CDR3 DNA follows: TGTGCCAGCAGCGCAGGACCAGGGGTGTTTGCGGGAGGCTCAGATACGCAGTATTTT. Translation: CASSAGPGVFAGGSDTQYF.

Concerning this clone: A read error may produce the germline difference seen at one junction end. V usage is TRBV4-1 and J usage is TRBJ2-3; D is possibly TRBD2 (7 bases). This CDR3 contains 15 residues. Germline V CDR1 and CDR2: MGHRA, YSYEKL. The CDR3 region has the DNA TGCGCCAGCAGCCAAGACCCGGGGGGCACAAATACGCAGTATTTT. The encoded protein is CASSQDPGGTNTQYF.

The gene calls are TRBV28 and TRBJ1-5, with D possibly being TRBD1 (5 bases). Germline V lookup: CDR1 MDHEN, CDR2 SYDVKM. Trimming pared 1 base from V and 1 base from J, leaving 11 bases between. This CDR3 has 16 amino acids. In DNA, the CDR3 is TGTGCCAGCAGTTTATTGGGGCAGGGAAGCAATCAGCCCCAGCATTTT. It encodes CASSLLGQGSNQPQHF.

CDR3 nucleotides: TGTGCCAGCACCCTGAGGCGGTACACAGATACGCAGTATTTT. Protein product: CASTLRRYTDTQYF. The chain employs TRBV27 and TRBJ2-3; D is undetermined. Trimming left V 7 bases short and J 2 bases short, with 13 bases between. The V gene's germline CDR1 is MNHEY and CDR2 SMNVEV (reference sequence). The CDR3 consists of 14 residues.

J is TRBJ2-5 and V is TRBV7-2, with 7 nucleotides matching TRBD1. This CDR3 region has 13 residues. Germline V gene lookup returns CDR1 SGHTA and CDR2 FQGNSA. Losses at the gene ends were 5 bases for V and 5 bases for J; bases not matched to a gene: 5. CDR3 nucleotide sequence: TGTGCCAGCAGCCCACAGGGGCGGGAGACCCAGTACTTC. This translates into CASSPQGRETQYF. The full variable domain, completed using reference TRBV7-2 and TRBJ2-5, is GAGVSQSPSNKVTEKGKDVELRCDPISGHTALYWYRQSLGQGLEFLIYFQGNSAPDKSGLPSDRFSAERTGGSVSTLTIQRTQQEDSAVYLCASSPQGRETQYFGPGTRLLVL.

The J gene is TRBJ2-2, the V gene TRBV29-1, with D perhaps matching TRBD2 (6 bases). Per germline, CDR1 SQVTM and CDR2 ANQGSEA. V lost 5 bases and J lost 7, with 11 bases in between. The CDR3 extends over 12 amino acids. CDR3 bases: TGCAGCGTTCGACTAGGGGTCGGGGAGCTGTTTTTT. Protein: CSVRLGVGELFF.

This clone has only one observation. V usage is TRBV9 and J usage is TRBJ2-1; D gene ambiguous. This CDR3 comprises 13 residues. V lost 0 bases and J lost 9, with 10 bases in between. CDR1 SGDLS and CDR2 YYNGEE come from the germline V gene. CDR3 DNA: TGTGCCAGCAGCGTAGAGCGAGTTAGTGAGCAGTTCTTC. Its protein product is CASSVERVSEQFF.

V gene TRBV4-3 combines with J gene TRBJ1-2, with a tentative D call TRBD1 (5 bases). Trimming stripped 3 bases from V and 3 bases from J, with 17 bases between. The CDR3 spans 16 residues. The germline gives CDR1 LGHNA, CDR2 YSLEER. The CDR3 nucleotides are TGCGCCAGCAGCCAGGGGCCCGGGCAGGGCGACTATGGCTACACCTTC. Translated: CASSQGPGQGDYGYTF.

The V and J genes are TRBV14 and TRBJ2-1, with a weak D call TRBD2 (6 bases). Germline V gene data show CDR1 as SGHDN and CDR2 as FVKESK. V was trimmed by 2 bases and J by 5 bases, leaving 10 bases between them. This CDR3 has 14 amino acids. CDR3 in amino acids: CASSQRDFDNEQFF. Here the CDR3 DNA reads TGTGCCAGCAGCCAACGGGACTTTGACAATGAGCAGTTCTTC.

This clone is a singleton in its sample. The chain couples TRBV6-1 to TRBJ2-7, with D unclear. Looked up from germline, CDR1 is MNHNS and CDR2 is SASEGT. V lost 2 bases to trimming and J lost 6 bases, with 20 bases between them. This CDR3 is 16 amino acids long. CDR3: CASSEMFEVLTGEQYF. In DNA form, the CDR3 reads TGTGCCAGCAGTGAAATGTTCGAGGTCCTGACCGGCGAGCAGTACTTC.

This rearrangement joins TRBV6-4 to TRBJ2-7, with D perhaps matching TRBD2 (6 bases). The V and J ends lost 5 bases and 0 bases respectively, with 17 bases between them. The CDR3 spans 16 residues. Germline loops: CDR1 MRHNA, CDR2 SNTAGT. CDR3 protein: CASSLRERGSSYEQYF. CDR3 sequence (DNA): TGTGCCAGCAGTCTCAGGGAACGGGGGAGCTCCTACGAGCAGTACTTC.

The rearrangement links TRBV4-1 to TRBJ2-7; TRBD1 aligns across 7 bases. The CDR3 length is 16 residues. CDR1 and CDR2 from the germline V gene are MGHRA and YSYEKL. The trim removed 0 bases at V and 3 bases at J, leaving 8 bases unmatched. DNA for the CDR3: TGCGCCAGCAGCCAAGATTCAGCGACAGGGTTCTACGAGCAGTACTTC. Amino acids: CASSQDSATGFYEQYF.

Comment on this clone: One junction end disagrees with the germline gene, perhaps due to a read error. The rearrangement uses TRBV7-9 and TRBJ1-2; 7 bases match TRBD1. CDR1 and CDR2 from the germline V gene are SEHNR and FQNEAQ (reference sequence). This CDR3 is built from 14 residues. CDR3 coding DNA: TGCGCCAGCAGCCCCAGACAGGGCAACTATGGCTACACCTTC. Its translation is CASSPRQGNYGYTF.

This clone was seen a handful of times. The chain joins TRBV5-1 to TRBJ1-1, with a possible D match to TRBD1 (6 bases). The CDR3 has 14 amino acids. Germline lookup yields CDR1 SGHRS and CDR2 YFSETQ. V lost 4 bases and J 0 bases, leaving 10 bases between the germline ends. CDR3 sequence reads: CASSLQGVNTEAFF. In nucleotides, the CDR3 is TGCGCCAGCAGCCTACAGGGTGTGAACACTGAAGCTTTCTTT.

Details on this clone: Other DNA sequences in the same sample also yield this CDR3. CDR3 residues: CAISESAAGNQPQHF. CDR3 DNA sequence: TGTGCCATCAGTGAGTCGGCGGCAGGGAATCAGCCCCAGCATTTT. This chain uses TRBV10-3 with TRBJ1-5; possible D gene TRBD1, 5 bases. With 0 bases removed from V and 4 bases from J, the gap between germline ends came to 10 bases. Germline CDR1 ENHRY, CDR2 SYGVKD. CDR3 length: 15 amino acids.

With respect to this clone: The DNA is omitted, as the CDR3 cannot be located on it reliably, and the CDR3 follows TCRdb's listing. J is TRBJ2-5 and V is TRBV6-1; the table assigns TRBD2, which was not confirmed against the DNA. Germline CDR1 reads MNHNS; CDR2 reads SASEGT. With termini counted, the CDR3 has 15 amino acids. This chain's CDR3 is CASSFGPGEQETQYF.

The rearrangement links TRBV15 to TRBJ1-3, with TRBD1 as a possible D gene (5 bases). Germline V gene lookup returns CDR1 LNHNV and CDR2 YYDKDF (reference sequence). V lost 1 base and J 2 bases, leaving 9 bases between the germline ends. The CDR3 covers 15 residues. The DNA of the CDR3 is TGTGCCACCAGCAGAGTTTCGGGGGCTGGAAACACCATATATTTT. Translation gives CATSRVSGAGNTIYF. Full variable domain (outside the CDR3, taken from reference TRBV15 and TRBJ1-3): DAMVIQNPRYQVTQFGKPVTLSCSQTLNHNVMYWYQQKSSQAPKLLFHYYDKDFNNEADTPDNFQSRRPNTSFCFLDIRSPGLGDTAMYLCATSRVSGAGNTIYFGEGSWLTVV.

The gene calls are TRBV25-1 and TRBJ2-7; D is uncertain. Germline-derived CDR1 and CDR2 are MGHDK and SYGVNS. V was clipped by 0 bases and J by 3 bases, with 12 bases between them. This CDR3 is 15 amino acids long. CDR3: CASSEYSGPCYEQYF. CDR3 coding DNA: TGTGCCAGCAGTGAATATAGTGGGCCGTGCTACGAGCAGTACTTC.